Each of the 10 T cell receptor beta chains below was sequenced from the same sample in a study of shared clonotypes between healthy human individuals. The repertoire was sequenced with immunoSEQ multiplex PCR; TCRdb's copy has only in-frame clones and lacks some. The data hold about half a million clones, with roughly three quarters observed a single time. The sequencing sample was made of PBMCs. The receptors stem from a middle-aged woman in good health. Some clones in this sample may be carry-over from other donors' samples.

The rearrangement uses TRBV28 and TRBJ1-2; the match to TRBD1 covers 7 bases. The CDR3 loop spans 13 amino acids. CDR1 MDHEN and CDR2 SYDVKM come from the germline V gene. V trimming: 6 bases; J trimming: 5 bases; junction bases outside the gene matches: 6. This CDR3 reads CASSRGTPYGYTF. Written as DNA, the CDR3 is TGTGCCAGCAGCAGGGGGACTCCATATGGCTACACCTTC.

The chain joins TRBV7-8 to TRBJ2-1; D is perhaps TRBD2 (5 bases). Germline loops: CDR1 SGHVS, CDR2 FQNEAQ. CDR3 length: 14 amino acids. Trimming shortened V by 3 bases and J by 12 bases, and 18 bases separated the two germline ends. The CDR3, as DNA: TGTGCCAGCAGCTTTGGCCGGGGATCATCAGGGCAGTTCTTC. This translates into CASSFGRGSSGQFF.

The V and J genes are TRBV5-1 and TRBJ1-4; D gene unclear. The CDR3 is 15 residues long. Germline V gene data show CDR1 as SGHRS and CDR2 as YFSETQ. The ends were cut back, 1 base at V and 6 bases at J, with 13 bases in the middle. DNA of the CDR3: TGCGCCAGCAGCTTGCCGTCAGGCCGGGATGAAAAACTGTTTTTT. It translates to CASSLPSGRDEKLFF.

V usage is TRBV5-1 and J usage is TRBJ2-7; a possible D gene is TRBD1 (6 bases). This CDR3 is 14 amino acids long. Germline loops: CDR1 SGHRS, CDR2 YFSETQ. V shed 5 bases and J shed 5 bases, with 17 bases lying between them. CDR3 sequence: CASSFDLQGHEQYF. The CDR3 DNA reads TGCGCCAGCAGTTTCGACCTACAGGGTCACGAGCAGTACTTC.

This clone was seen a few times. V is TRBV7-2 and J is TRBJ1-2; 7 positions match TRBD1. V was pared by 6 bases and J by 8 bases, with 9 bases of the junction left unmatched. From germline, CDR1 is SGHTA and CDR2 FQGNSA. The CDR3 sequence is 13 residues long. The CDR3 sequence is CASSFTGVEGYTF. CDR3 coding DNA: TGTGCCAGCAGTTTCACAGGGGTAGAAGGCTACACCTTC.

The chain combines TRBV5-4 with TRBJ2-3; 7 nucleotides agree with TRBD1. Germline CDR1 SGHNT, CDR2 YYREEE (reference sequence). V was clipped by 3 bases and J by 0 bases; unmatched bases: 1. This CDR3 is built from 14 residues. The CDR3 here is CASSWDSSTDTQYF. The CDR3 DNA follows: TGTGCCAGCAGCTGGGACAGTAGCACAGATACGCAGTATTTT.

This clone was detected once. The gene calls are TRBV6-5 and TRBJ1-2; 7 bases line up with TRBD1. Losses at the gene ends were 4 bases for V and 5 bases for J; bases not matched to a gene: 4. Germline loops: CDR1 MNHEY, CDR2 SVGAGI. The CDR3 runs 13 residues. This CDR3 is CASSWDREYGYTF. The DNA for the CDR3 is TGTGCCAGCAGTTGGGACAGAGAATATGGCTACACCTTC.

Points on this clone: A far larger clone is off by one base, so a read error is likely. The genes are TRBV7-2 and TRBJ1-5, with D possibly TRBD1 on 5 matching bases. With 3 bases removed from V and 8 bases from J, the gap between germline ends came to 14 bases. Germline V gives CDR1 SGHTA, CDR2 FQGNSA. This CDR3 contains 14 residues. The CDR3 region is CASSLSQDIEPQHF. The CDR3 coding sequence is TGTGCCAGCAGCTTGTCCCAGGACATTGAGCCCCAGCATTTT.

The chain employs TRBV29-1 and TRBJ2-7; D gene unclear. This CDR3 is 14 amino acids long. Germline V CDR1 and CDR2: SQVTM, ANQGSEA. The ends were cut back, 6 bases at V and 0 bases at J, with 15 bases in the middle. The CDR3 reads CSVSTPTFSYEQYF. The CDR3, as DNA: TGCAGCGTATCGACGCCAACATTCTCCTACGAGCAGTACTTC.

The CDR3 reads CASSWDIGGGNTEAFF. CDR3 DNA sequence: TGTGCCAGCAGTTGGGACATAGGGGGGGGGAACACTGAAGCTTTCTTT. The rearrangement uses TRBV28 and TRBJ1-1; D possibly corresponds to TRBD1 (6 bases). The CDR3 sequence is 16 residues long. V dropped 4 bases and J dropped 1 base, with 16 bases sitting between them. The germline V gene has CDR1 MDHEN and CDR2 SYDVKM.